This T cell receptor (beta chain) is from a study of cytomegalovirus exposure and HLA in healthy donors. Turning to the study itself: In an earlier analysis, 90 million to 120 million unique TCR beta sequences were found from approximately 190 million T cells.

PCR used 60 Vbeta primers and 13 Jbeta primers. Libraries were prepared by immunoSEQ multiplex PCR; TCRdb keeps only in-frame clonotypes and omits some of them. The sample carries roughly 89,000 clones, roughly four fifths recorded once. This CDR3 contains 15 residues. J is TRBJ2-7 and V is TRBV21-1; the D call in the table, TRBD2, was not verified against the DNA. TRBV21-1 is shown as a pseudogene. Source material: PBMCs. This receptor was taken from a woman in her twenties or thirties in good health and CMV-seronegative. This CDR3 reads CASSKKSTETYEQYF. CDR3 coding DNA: TGTGCCAGCAGCAAAAAGTCCACGGAGACCTACGAGCAGTACTTC.